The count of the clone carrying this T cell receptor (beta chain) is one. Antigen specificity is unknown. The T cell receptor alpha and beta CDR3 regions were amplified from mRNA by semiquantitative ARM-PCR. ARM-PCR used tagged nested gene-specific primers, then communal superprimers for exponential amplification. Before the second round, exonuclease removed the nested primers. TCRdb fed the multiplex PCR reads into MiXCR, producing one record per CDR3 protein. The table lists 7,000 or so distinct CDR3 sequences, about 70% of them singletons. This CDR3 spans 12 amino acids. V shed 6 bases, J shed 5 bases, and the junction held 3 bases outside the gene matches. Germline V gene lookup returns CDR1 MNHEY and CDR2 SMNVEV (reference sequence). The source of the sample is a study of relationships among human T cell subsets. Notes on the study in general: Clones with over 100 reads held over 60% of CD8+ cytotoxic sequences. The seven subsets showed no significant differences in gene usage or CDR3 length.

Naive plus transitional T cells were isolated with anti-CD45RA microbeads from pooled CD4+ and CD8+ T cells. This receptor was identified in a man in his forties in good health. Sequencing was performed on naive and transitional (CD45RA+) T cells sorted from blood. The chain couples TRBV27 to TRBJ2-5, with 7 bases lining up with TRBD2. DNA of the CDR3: TGTGCCAGCAGCGAAGCGGGGGAGACCCAGTACTTC. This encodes CASSEAGETQYF.